A single T cell receptor (beta chain) is shown here with its context. Its antigen is not identified. The entry originates in a study of T cells after yellow fever vaccination. The CDR3 consists of 16 residues. J was trimmed by 0 bases and V by 2 bases; bases with no gene match: 4. The V gene's germline CDR1 is SGHTA and CDR2 FQGNSA. Template switching with 5'RACE generated the TCR cDNA and added a universal primer site and UMIs. Each CDR3 protein is one row after TCRdb ran MiXCR on the 5' RACE reads. The sample carries roughly 250,000 distinct CDR3 sequences, under 15% recorded once. Study outcomes and limitations: Though weaker, the secondary response peaked faster, on day 5 versus 15. Post-booster repertoires contained most primary-vaccination clones again (approximately 97% CD4, 88% CD8). Highly abundant clonotypes carried over from the bulk population could end up in FACS-sorted repertoires as contaminants.

V and J are TRBV7-2 and TRBJ2-3, with 8 bases fitting TRBD2. The sequence was obtained from a man aged 30 to 39 who received the YFV17D yellow fever vaccine. Sequenced here: CD4+ T cells sorted from PBMCs, sampled 45 days after the yellow fever booster vaccination. The CDR3, as DNA: TGTGCCAGCAGCTTATCGGCTAGCGGGAGCACAGATACGCAGTATTTT. It translates to CASSLSASGSTDTQYF.